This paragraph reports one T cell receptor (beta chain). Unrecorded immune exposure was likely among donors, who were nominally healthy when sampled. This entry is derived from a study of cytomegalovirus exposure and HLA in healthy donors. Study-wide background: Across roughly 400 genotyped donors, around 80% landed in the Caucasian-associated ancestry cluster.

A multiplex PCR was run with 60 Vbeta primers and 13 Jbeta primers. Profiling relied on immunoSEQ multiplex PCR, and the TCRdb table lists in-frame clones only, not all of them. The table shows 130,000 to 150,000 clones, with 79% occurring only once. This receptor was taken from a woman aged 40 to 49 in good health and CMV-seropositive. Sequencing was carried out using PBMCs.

The CDR3 bases are TGCGCCAGCAGCCAAAGGACACCTAACACTGAAGCTTTCTTT. As protein: CASSQRTPNTEAFF. The chain joins TRBV4-1 to TRBJ1-1, with D possibly TRBD1 on 5 matching bases. There are 14 residues in the CDR3. The germline V gene encodes CDR1 MGHRA and CDR2 YSYEKL. V gave up 2 bases and J gave up 2 bases, with 9 bases separating them.